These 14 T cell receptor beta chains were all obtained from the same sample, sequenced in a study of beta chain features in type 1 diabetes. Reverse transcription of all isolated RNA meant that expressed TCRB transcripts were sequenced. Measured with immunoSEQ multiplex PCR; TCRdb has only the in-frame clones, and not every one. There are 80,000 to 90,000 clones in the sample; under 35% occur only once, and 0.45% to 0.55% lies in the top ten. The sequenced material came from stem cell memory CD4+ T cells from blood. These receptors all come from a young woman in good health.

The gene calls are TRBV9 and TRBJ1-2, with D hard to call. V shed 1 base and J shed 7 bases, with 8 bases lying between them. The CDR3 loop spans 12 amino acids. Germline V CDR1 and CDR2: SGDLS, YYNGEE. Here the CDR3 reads CASSVSGAGYTF. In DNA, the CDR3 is TGTGCCAGCAGCGTATCTGGAGCTGGCTACACCTTC.

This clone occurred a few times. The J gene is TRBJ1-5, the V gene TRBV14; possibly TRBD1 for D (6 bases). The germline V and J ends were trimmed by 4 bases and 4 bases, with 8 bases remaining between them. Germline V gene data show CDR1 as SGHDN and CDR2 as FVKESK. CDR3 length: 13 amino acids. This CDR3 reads CASSPDRNQPQHF. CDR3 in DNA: TGTGCCAGCAGCCCGGACAGAAATCAGCCCCAGCATTTT.

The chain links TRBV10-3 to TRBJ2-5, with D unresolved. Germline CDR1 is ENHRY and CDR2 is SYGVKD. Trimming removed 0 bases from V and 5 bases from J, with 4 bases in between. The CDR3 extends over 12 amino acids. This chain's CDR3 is CAISESSETQYF. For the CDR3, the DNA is TGTGCCATCAGTGAGTCATCGGAGACCCAGTACTTC.

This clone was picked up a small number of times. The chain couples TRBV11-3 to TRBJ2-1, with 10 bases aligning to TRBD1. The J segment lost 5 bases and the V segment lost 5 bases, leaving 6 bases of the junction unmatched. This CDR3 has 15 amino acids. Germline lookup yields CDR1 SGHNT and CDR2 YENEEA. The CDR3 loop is CASSAGQGYNNEQFF. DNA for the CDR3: TGTGCCAGCAGCGCGGGACAGGGGTATAACAATGAGCAGTTCTTC.

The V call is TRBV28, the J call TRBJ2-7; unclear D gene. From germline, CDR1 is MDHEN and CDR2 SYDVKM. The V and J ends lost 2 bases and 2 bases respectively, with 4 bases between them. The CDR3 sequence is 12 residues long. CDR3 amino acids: CASSLRAYEQYF. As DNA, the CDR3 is TGTGCCAGCAGTTTACGGGCCTACGAGCAGTACTTC.

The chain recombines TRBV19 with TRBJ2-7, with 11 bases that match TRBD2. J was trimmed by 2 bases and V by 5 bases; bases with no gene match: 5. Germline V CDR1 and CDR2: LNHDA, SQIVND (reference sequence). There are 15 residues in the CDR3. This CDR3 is CASSPLAGVPYEQYF. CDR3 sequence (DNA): TGTGCCAGTAGTCCACTAGCGGGAGTTCCCTACGAGCAGTACTTC.

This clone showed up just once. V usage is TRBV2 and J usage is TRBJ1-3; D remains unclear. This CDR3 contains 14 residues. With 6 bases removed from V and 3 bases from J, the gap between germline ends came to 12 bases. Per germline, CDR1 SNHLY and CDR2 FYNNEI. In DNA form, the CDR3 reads TGTGCCAGCAGCGCAATCGGAGGTGGAAACACCATATATTTT. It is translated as CASSAIGGGNTIYF.

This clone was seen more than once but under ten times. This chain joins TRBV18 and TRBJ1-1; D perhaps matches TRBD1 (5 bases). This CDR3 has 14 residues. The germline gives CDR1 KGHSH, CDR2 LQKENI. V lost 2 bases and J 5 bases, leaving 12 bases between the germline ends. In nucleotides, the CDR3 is TGTGCCAGCTCACCAGGGCAGGGAAAGACTGAAGCTTTCTTT. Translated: CASSPGQGKTEAFF.

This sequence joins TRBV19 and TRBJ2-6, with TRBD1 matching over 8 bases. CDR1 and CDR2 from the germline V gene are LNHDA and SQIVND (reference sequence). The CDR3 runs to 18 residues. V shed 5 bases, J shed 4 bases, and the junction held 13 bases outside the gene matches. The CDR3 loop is CASSVDRVRGSGANVLTF. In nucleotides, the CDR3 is TGTGCCAGTAGTGTGGACAGGGTAAGGGGTTCCGGGGCCAACGTCCTGACTTTC.

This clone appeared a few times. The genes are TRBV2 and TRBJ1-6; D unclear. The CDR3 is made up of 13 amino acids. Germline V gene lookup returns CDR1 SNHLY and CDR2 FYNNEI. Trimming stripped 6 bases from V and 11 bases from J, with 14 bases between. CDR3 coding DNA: TGTGCCAGCAGCCTTGGCCCAGGCGCACCCCTCCACTTT. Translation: CASSLGPGAPLHF.

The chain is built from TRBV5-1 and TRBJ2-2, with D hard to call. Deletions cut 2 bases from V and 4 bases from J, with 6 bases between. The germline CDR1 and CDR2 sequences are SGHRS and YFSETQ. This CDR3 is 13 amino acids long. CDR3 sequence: CASSFDSTGELFF. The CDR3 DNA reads TGCGCCAGCAGCTTTGACTCCACCGGGGAGCTGTTTTTT.

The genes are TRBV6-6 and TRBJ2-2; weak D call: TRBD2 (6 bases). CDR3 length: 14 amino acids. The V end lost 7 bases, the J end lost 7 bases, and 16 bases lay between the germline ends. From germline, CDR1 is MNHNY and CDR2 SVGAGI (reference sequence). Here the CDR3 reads CASTRSGLGGELFF. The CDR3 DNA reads TGTGCCAGCACACGTAGCGGCCTGGGCGGGGAGCTGTTTTTT.

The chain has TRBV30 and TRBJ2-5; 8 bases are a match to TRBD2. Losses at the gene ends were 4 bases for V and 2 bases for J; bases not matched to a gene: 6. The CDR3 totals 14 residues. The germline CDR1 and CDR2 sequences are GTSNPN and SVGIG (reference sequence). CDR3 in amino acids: CAWIGAGAQETQYF. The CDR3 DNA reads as TGTGCCTGGATCGGAGCGGGGGCTCAAGAGACCCAGTACTTC.

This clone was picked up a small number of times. The DNA for the CDR3 is TGTGCCAGCAGTGTAGGGGAGAACACTGAAGCTTTCTTT. This gives the protein CASSVGENTEAFF. J is TRBJ1-1 and V is TRBV2, with D tentatively TRBD1 (5 bases). This CDR3 has 13 amino acids. Germline CDR1 is SNHLY and CDR2 is FYNNEI. The V gene lost 4 bases and the J gene lost 1 base, with 7 bases spanning the gap.